Reported below is one T cell receptor (beta chain). V dropped 2 bases and J dropped 6 bases, with 10 bases sitting between them. CDR1 is GTSNPN, CDR2 SVGIG, per germline (reference sequence). This CDR3 comprises 13 residues. Method: immunoSEQ multiplex PCR; TCRdb's copy keeps in-frame clones and lacks some. In the table there are about 120,000 clones, roughly nine tenths of which are singletons. The entry originates in a study of blood T cell repertoires in COVID-19. The TCR originated in a man between 70 and 80 years old who had recovered from COVID-19. This chain links TRBV30 with TRBJ1-4; D ambiguous. What was sequenced was peripheral blood. For the CDR3, the DNA is TGTGCCTGGAGTTGGCAGGCCGATGAAAAACTGTTTTTT. It specifies CAWSWQADEKLFF.